At least ten counts were recorded for the clone carrying this TCR beta chain. Antigen: not known. The record originates from a study of Graves' ophthalmopathy and Graves' hyperthyroidism. Whole-study results and caveats: The 13-signature model separated ophthalmopathy from stable hyperthyroidism at around 88% sensitivity and around 80% specificity. As the model predicted ophthalmopathy progression, it achieved a sensitivity of approximately 65% and a specificity of roughly 72%. Blood also harbored most expanded thyroid clonotypes above 0.001 frequency.

Transcripts of RNA were the source for amplifying TCR beta CDR3 regions. Second-round multiplex PCR followed a first-round RT-PCR using HTBI primers. TCRdb re-derived calls from the multiplex PCR reads in MiXCR, one entry per CDR3 protein. Counted here are about 370,000 distinct CDR3 sequences, 17% occurring once; the ten biggest clones make up 2.4%. The V and J ends lost 3 bases and 1 base respectively, with 9 bases between them. Germline V gene data show CDR1 as LNHNV and CDR2 as YYDKDF (reference sequence). This CDR3 comprises 14 residues. The sample taken for sequencing was peripheral blood. This chain uses TRBV15 with TRBJ1-2; maybe TRBD1 (6 bases). This TCR was recovered from an adult woman with stable Graves' hyperthyroidism. The CDR3 sequence: CATSSNRVNYGYTF. The CDR3 DNA reads TGTGCCACCAGCAGCAACAGGGTTAACTATGGCTACACCTTC.